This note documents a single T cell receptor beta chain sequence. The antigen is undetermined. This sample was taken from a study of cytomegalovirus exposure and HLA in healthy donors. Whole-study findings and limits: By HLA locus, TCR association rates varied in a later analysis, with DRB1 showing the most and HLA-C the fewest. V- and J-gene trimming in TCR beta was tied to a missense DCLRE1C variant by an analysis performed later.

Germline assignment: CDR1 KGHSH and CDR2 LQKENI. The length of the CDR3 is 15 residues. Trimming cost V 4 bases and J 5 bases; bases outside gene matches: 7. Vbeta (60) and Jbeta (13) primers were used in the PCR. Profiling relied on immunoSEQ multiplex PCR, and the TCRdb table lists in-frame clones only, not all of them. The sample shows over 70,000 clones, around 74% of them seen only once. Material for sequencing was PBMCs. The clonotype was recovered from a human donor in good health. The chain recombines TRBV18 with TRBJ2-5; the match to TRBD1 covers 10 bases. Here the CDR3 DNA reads TGTGCCAGCTCACTCACTCGGACAGGGGGGGAGACCCAGTACTTC. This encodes CASSLTRTGGETQYF.